The rows below give T cell receptor beta chains drawn from one sample of a study of blood T cell repertoires in COVID-19. Some clones are missing from TCRdb's copy, which holds only in-frame ones; the method was immunoSEQ multiplex PCR. The sample gives 270,000 or so clones, 86% of which show up once; about 2.7% is in the top ten. Specimen: PBMCs or T cells enriched from blood (not recorded which). All receptors come from a woman between 18 and 30 years old who had recovered from COVID-19. CDR3s include the opening cysteine and the closing phenylalanine or tryptophan. The D gene is left open where the match is weak. Part of the rows lack a size; the others show once, few, many or a class for expanded clones.

>15|few|TRBV19|TRBJ2-2|TRBD2
TGTGCCAGTAGTATCCCTAGCGGGAGTTCCGGGGAGCTGTTTTTT
CASSIPSGSSGELFF
>16|-|TRBV15|TRBJ1-2|-
TGTGCCACCAGCAGAGCCCCCGGGGGTAGTTGGTATGGCTACACCTTC
CATSRAPGGSWYGYTF
>13|-|TRBV2|TRBJ1-5|-
TGTGCCAGCAGTGCAGGGCGCAATCAGCCCCAGCATTTT
CASSAGRNQPQHF
>14|few|TRBV29-1|TRBJ2-1|TRBD2
TGCAGCGTTAACCGGGACTACCAAGACAATGAGCAGTTCTTC
CSVNRDYQDNEQFF
>15|-|TRBV4-3|TRBJ2-7|TRBD2
TGCGCCAGCAGCCAAATTAGCGGGGGGCCCTACGAGCAGTACTTC
CASSQISGGPYEQYF
>15|-|TRBV27|TRBJ1-2|TRBD1
TGTGCCAGCAGACCAACAGGGGGGGCGCCTTATGGCTACACCTTC
CASRPTGGAPYGYTF
>16|-|TRBV27|TRBJ2-1|TRBD2
TGTGCCAGCAGTTCCCCCCGACTAGCGGGCATAAATGAGCAGTTCTTC
CASSSPRLAGINEQFF
>17|-|TRBV4-1|TRBJ2-2|TRBD2
TGCGCCAGCAGCCAAGTCATGGCGGGAGTGAACACCGGGGAGCTGTTTTTT
CASSQVMAGVNTGELFF
>15|-|TRBV6-5|TRBJ1-2|-
TGTGCCAGCAGTTACTCGAGACTTACAAACTATGGCTACACCTTC
CASSYSRLTNYGYTF
>13|-|TRBV3-1/TRBV3-2|TRBJ2-3|-
TGTGCCAGCAGCCAAGCTAGCACAGATACGCAGTATTTT
CASSQASTDTQYF
>15|-|TRBV3-1/TRBV3-2|TRBJ2-2|-
TGTGCCAGCAGCCACCCCCCCCAGAACACCGGGGAGCTGTTTTTT
CASSHPPQNTGELFF
>13|few|TRBV19|TRBJ1-5|-
TGTGCCAGCCTGGACAGTTTCAATCAGCCCCAGCATTTT
CASLDSFNQPQHF
>14|-|TRBV6-5|TRBJ1-2|-
TGTGCCAGCAAACGGGCTACAGGAGTCTATGGCTACACCTTC
CASKRATGVYGYTF
>16|-|TRBV4-3|TRBJ2-1|-
TGCGCCAGCAGCCAAGATGCACTTCCCCTGTACAATGAGCAGTTCTTC
CASSQDALPLYNEQFF
>13|-|TRBV6-5|TRBJ1-4|-
TGTGCCAGCAGTTACGCCCCCAGTGAAAAACTGTTTTTT
CASSYAPSEKLFF
>18|-|TRBV2|TRBJ1-1|-
TGTGCCAGCACGGCAGGGTTGGGAAATCCAGCAATGAACACTGAAGCTTTCTTT
CASTAGLGNPAMNTEAFF
>13|-|TRBV30|TRBJ1-1|-
TGTGCCTGGAGTCCGGGGACTGGCACTGAAGCTTTCTTT
CAWSPGTGTEAFF
>15|-|TRBV5-5|TRBJ2-2|-
TGTGCCAGCAGCTTGGTGGCCAGGGGCACCGGGGAGCTGTTTTTT
CASSLVARGTGELFF
>15|-|TRBV2|TRBJ2-2|TRBD2
TGTGCCAGCAGCATACTAGCGGGAGACACCGGGGAGCTGTTTTTT
CASSILAGDTGELFF
>17|-|TRBV7-8|TRBJ2-1|TRBD2
TGTGCCAGCAGCTCCCGGGTAGGCGTAGCGGGAGTCAATGAGCAGTTCTTC
CASSSRVGVAGVNEQFF
>12|-|TRBV5-4|TRBJ1-1|-
TGTGCCAGCAGTTCTGGAGGTACTGAAGCTTTCTTT
CASSSGGTEAFF
>17|-|TRBV11-2|TRBJ2-1|-
TGTGCCAGCAGCTTTGAAATTACAGGGTTCCCTTACAATGAGCAGTTCTTC
CASSFEITGFPYNEQFF
>16|-|TRBV18|TRBJ1-2|-
TGTGCCAGCTCACCACGAGGAATATTGTTAGATTATGGCTACACCTTC
CASSPRGILLDYGYTF
>15|once|TRBV5-6|TRBJ2-5|-
TGTGCCAGCAGCTCCCGTCGGGACTCCCAAGAGACCCAGTACTTC
CASSSRRDSQETQYF
>16|-|TRBV19|TRBJ2-2|-
TGTGCCAGTAGTGGGCCTGCCCTGATTGGCACCGGGGAGCTGTTTTTT
CASSGPALIGTGELFF
>15|-|TRBV30|TRBJ2-3|-
TGTGCCTGGAGTGTAGCCACGCGGGGTTTAGATACGCAGTATTTT
CAWSVATRGLDTQYF
>14|-|TRBV14|TRBJ2-1|-
TGTGCCAGCAGCCAAGTAAACCTAAAAAATGAGCAGTTCTTC
CASSQVNLKNEQFF
>15|-|TRBV11-3|TRBJ2-1|TRBD1
TGTGCCAGCAGCTTAGTAGGGACAGGGGACAATGAGCAGTTCTTC
CASSLVGTGDNEQFF
>16|-|TRBV7-9|TRBJ2-7|TRBD1
TGTGCCAGCAGCCCGACCTCGGGACAGATCAACAATTGGCAGTACTTC
CASSPTSGQINNWQYF
>10|-|TRBV29-1|TRBJ1-2|-
TGCAGCGTACTTAACTATGGCTACACCTTC
CSVLNYGYTF
>14|-|TRBV27|TRBJ2-1|-
TGTGCCAGCAGTTTAATTAGCGGCTCTGAGGAGCAGTTCTTC
CASSLISGSEEQFF
>13|-|TRBV9|TRBJ1-2|TRBD1
TGTGCCAGCAGCGGGTGGACAGGGTACGGCTACACCTTC
CASSGWTGYGYTF
>15|-|TRBV5-5|TRBJ1-5|-
TGTGCCAGCAGCTTGATTCCAACAGGGAATCAGCCCCAGCATTTT
CASSLIPTGNQPQHF
>15|-|TRBV30|TRBJ2-3|TRBD2
TGTGCCTGGAGTGTCTATCTGGGAGGGACAGATACGCAGTATTTT
CAWSVYLGGTDTQYF
>15|-|TRBV27|TRBJ1-2|-
TGTGCCAGCAGTTTATTACAGGGACCTAACTATGGCTACACCTTC
CASSLLQGPNYGYTF
>15|once|TRBV28|TRBJ2-4|-
TGTGCCAGCAGTGAACGATGGCAGACCAAAAACATTCAGTACTTC
CASSERWQTKNIQYF
>13|-|TRBV6-6|TRBJ2-7|-
TGTGCCAGCAAAGAGGGCGGCTCCTACGAGCAGTACTTC
CASKEGGSYEQYF
>15|-|TRBV5-1|TRBJ2-2|TRBD1
TGCGCCAGCAGCCCCCAGACAGGGGAATTGGGGGAGCTGTTTTTT
CASSPQTGELGELFF
>13|-|TRBV24-1|TRBJ1-2|-
TGTGCCACCACCCGCCCGGGGAACTATGGCTACACCTTC
CATTRPGNYGYTF
>14|-|TRBV7-9|TRBJ1-3|-
TGTGCCAGCAGCTTAACAGTAGGAGGAAACACCATATATTTT
CASSLTVGGNTIYF
>15|few|TRBV7-9|TRBJ2-6|-
TGTGCCAGCAGCTATCCCCCCGGGGGAGCCAACGTCCTGACTTTC
CASSYPPGGANVLTF
>14|-|TRBV6-5|TRBJ1-2|-
TGTGCCAGCAGTTACGAACCAGGTAACTATGGCTACACCTTC
CASSYEPGNYGYTF
>16|once|TRBV3-1/TRBV3-2|TRBJ1-3|-
TGTGCCAGCAGCCAGGACCAGGGGTACGGTGGAAACACCATATATTTT
CASSQDQGYGGNTIYF
>17|-|TRBV9|TRBJ2-1|TRBD2
TGTGCCAGCAGCCTACGGGAAGGGAGCGGGAGGGCCGCTGAGCAGTTCTTC
CASSLREGSGRAAEQFF
>13|-|TRBV7-9|TRBJ2-5|-
TGTGCCAGCAGCCTACTAGGGTCGGAGACCCAGTACTTC
CASSLLGSETQYF
>15|-|TRBV7-6|TRBJ1-6|TRBD1
TGTGCCAGCAGCTACCGGGACAGCTATAATTCACCCCTCCACTTT
CASSYRDSYNSPLHF
>19|-|TRBV4-1|TRBJ2-3|TRBD2
TGCGCCAGCAGCCCCCATCGGACTAGCGGGAGGGGTAGCACAGATACGCAGTATTTT
CASSPHRTSGRGSTDTQYF
>15|-|TRBV3-1/TRBV3-2|TRBJ2-1|TRBD1
TGTGCCAGCAGCCAAGACAGGGGGCACTACAATGAGCAGTTCTTC
CASSQDRGHYNEQFF
>15|-|TRBV18|TRBJ2-7|TRBD1
TGTGCCAGCTCACCACCGACAGGGTCCAGCTACGAGCAGTACTTC
CASSPPTGSSYEQYF
>14|few|TRBV3-1/TRBV3-2|TRBJ2-7|-
TGTGCCAGCAGCCAAGTGACTATCAGCTACGAGCAGTACTTC
CASSQVTISYEQYF
>12|-|TRBV5-4|TRBJ1-2|TRBD1
TGTGCCAGCAGCCAGGACAGGGTTGGCTACACCTTC
CASSQDRVGYTF
>15|-|TRBV4-1|TRBJ2-2|TRBD2
TGCGCCAGCAGCCAAGATGAGGGAGGGGCCGGGGAGCTGTTTTTT
CASSQDEGGAGELFF
>18|once|TRBV2|TRBJ2-7|TRBD2
TGTGCCAGCAGGCGCAAACCGGGACTAGCACCGAGCTCCTACGAGCAGTACTTC
CASRRKPGLAPSSYEQYF
>16|-|TRBV2|TRBJ2-7|TRBD2
TGTGCCAGTTTCGAATCTAGGACTAGCGGGAGCTACGAGCAGTACTTC
CASFESRTSGSYEQYF